These 30 T cell receptor beta chains were all obtained from the same sample, sequenced in a study of T cells in Graves' hyperthyroidism and ophthalmopathy. Template material for amplifying TCR beta CDR3 regions consisted of RNA transcripts. In the first-round RT-PCR of the TCR CDR3, the HTBI primer set was used. TCRdb ran MiXCR on the multiplex PCR reads and lists one entry per CDR3 protein. The sample yields under 350,000 distinct CDR3 sequences, 10% to 15% seen once. The sequenced sample was blood. The receptors here all came from a woman between 25 and 40 years old with Graves' hyperthyroidism that later progressed to Graves' ophthalmopathy.

The genes are TRBV30 and TRBJ1-2, with 7 bases fitting TRBD1. The ends lost 4 bases at V and 5 bases at J; junction bases unmatched: 7. From germline, CDR1 is GTSNPN and CDR2 SVGIG (reference sequence). The CDR3 is made up of 13 amino acids. Here the CDR3 reads CAWTGGDIYGYTF. CDR3 sequence (DNA): TGTGCCTGGACAGGGGGGGACATATATGGCTACACCTTC. Looking up the rest from reference TRBV30 and TRBJ1-2 gives the full variable domain: SQTIHQWPATLVQPVGSPLSLECTVEGTSNPNLYWYRQAAGRGLQLLFYSVGIGQISSEVPQNLSASRPQDRQFILSSKKLLLSDSGFYLCAWTGGDIYGYTFGSGTRLTVV.

This clonotype was recorded many times. The rearrangement joins TRBV28 to TRBJ1-1; possible D gene TRBD1, 6 bases. There are 12 residues in the CDR3. V was shortened by 4 bases and J by 10 bases, with 13 bases between the two germline ends. The germline gives CDR1 MDHEN, CDR2 SYDVKM. The CDR3, as DNA: TGTGCCAGCAGTTCCCCCTCGACAGGAGCTTTCTTT. It translates to CASSSPSTGAFF. Filled out from reference TRBV28 and TRBJ1-1, the complete variable domain reads DVKVTQSSRYLVKRTGEKVFLECVQDMDHENMFWYRQDPGLGLRLIYFSYDVKMKEKGDIPEGYSVSREKKERFSLILESASTNQTSMYLCASSSPSTGAFFGQGTRLTVV.

Ten or more counts support this clonotype. The rearrangement links TRBV4-3 to TRBJ2-7; D is ambiguous. V was pared by 0 bases and J by 7 bases, with 13 bases between. The germline V gene encodes CDR1 LGHNA and CDR2 YSLEER. The CDR3 spans 14 residues. The CDR3 region has the DNA TGCGCCAGCAGCCAAGATCGGCTGGGTTGGGAGCAGTACTTC. Translated: CASSQDRLGWEQYF.

Many counts were recorded for this clonotype. The rearrangement uses TRBV18 and TRBJ2-1, with 11 bases matching TRBD2. The CDR3 has 16 amino acids. CDR1 KGHSH and CDR2 LQKENI come from the germline V gene. With V trimmed by 4 bases and J by 3 bases, 5 bases remained unmatched. CDR3 DNA: TGTGCCAGCTCACAAACCGGGACTAGCGGCTACAATGAGCAGTTCTTC. This gives the protein CASSQTGTSGYNEQFF.

This clonotype has just a few counts. The chain uses TRBV6-5 and TRBJ1-2, with D tentatively TRBD1 (5 bases). This CDR3 has 14 amino acids. Germline V lookup: CDR1 MNHEY, CDR2 SVGAGI. Trimming took 0 bases from V and 4 from J, leaving 9 bases between them. CDR3 residues: CASSYSSGPYGYTF. CDR3 nucleotide sequence: TGTGCCAGCAGTTACTCCTCGGGGCCCTATGGCTACACCTTC.

This clonotype was recorded many times. The V call is TRBV7-9, the J call TRBJ1-1; D gene unclear. Germline CDR1 SEHNR, CDR2 FQNEAQ (reference sequence). Trimming took off 5 bases at V and 8 bases at J, with 18 bases between the two ends. The CDR3 length is 14 residues. The CDR3 DNA sequence: TGTGCCAGCAGCCCCTCGGTGGGCGAATTAGAAGCTTTCTTT. Residues: CASSPSVGELEAFF.

This clonotype was seen at least ten times. This chain links TRBV12-3 or TRBV12-4 with TRBJ2-5, with TRBD2 matching 9 bases. There are 14 residues in the CDR3. V was pared by 3 bases and J by 2 bases, with 1 base of the junction left unmatched. Here the CDR3 DNA reads TGTGCCAGCAGTTTGCGGGAGGGTCAAGAGACCCAGTACTTC. Translating gives CASSLREGQETQYF.

This clonotype was observed a handful of times. This sequence joins TRBV19 and TRBJ2-1; D may be TRBD1 (6 bases). Trimming cost V 4 bases and J 1 base, with 11 bases left between them. Germline V gives CDR1 LNHDA, CDR2 SQIVND (reference sequence). The CDR3 consists of 15 residues. The CDR3 spells CASSKGGRSYNEQFF. The CDR3 DNA follows: TGTGCCAGTAGTAAAGGGGGTCGGTCCTACAATGAGCAGTTCTTC.

This clonotype was detected only a few times. This sequence joins TRBV18 and TRBJ1-3; 8 bases align to TRBD1. CDR3 length equals 15 residues. Trimming removed 3 bases from V and 8 bases from J; junction bases left unmatched: 9. CDR1 and CDR2 (germline): KGHSH, LQKENI. The CDR3 loop is CASSPYGQGLDTIYF. Here the CDR3 DNA reads TGTGCCAGCTCACCTTATGGACAGGGTCTCGACACCATATATTTT.

This clonotype was seen ten or more times. V gene TRBV7-2 combines with J gene TRBJ2-7, with D uncertain. The CDR3 runs 13 residues. The germline V gene has CDR1 SGHTA and CDR2 FQGNSA. V was trimmed by 3 bases and J by 4 bases, leaving 10 bases between them. CDR3 coding DNA: TGTGCCAGCAGCTTGGGTCTGGAATACGAGCAGTACTTC. It translates to CASSLGLEYEQYF. Combining the CDR3 with reference TRBV7-2 and TRBJ2-7 gives the whole variable domain GAGVSQSPSNKVTEKGKDVELRCDPISGHTALYWYRQSLGQGLEFLIYFQGNSAPDKSGLPSDRFSAERTGGSVSTLTIQRTQQEDSAVYLCASSLGLEYEQYFGPGTRLTVT.

This clonotype was seen ten or more times. CDR3 protein: CATSDAGLNSPLHF. DNA of the CDR3: TGTGCCACCAGCGATGCAGGGTTAAACTCACCCCTCCACTTT. J is TRBJ1-6 and V is TRBV15, with D perhaps matching TRBD1 (5 bases). This CDR3 has 14 residues. The ends were cut back, 5 bases at V and 10 bases at J, with 15 bases in the middle. Germline V CDR1 and CDR2: LNHNV, YYDKDF (reference sequence).

This clonotype was seen a handful of times. The chain employs TRBV19 and TRBJ1-1; unclear D gene. The germline V and J ends were trimmed by 3 bases and 3 bases, with 26 bases remaining between them. Germline loops: CDR1 LNHDA, CDR2 SQIVND (reference sequence). The CDR3 consists of 19 residues. CDR3 sequence: CASSMVPWTTQAPYTEAFF. The CDR3 coding sequence is TGTGCCAGTAGTATGGTACCTTGGACGACCCAGGCCCCTTACACTGAAGCTTTCTTT.

There are many counts of this clonotype. The chain employs TRBV6-1 and TRBJ2-7; 8 bases agree with TRBD1. The V segment lost 5 bases and the J segment 0 bases; nucleotides outside the gene matches: 3. The germline CDR1 and CDR2 sequences are MNHNS and SASEGT. The CDR3 totals 14 residues. For the CDR3, the DNA is TGTGCCAGCAGTCGGGGACAGGACTCCTACGAGCAGTACTTC. It is translated as CASSRGQDSYEQYF.

This clonotype was detected ten times or more. This sequence joins TRBV4-1 and TRBJ2-5, with D possibly matching TRBD2 (6 bases). Germline assignment: CDR1 MGHRA and CDR2 YSYEKL. The CDR3 is 14 residues long. V was cut by 2 bases and J by 5 bases, with 12 bases left in between. The CDR3 DNA is TGCGCCAGCAGCCAACCGGGAGTCGGGGAGACCCAGTACTTC. It specifies CASSQPGVGETQYF.

Ten or more counts support this clonotype. V gene TRBV6-1 combines with J gene TRBJ2-7; 9 positions agree with TRBD2. This CDR3 is built from 15 residues. From germline, CDR1 is MNHNS and CDR2 SASEGT. Losses at the gene ends were 5 bases for V and 7 bases for J; bases not matched to a gene: 12. DNA of the CDR3: TGTGCCAGCAGTAAGGGGACTAGCTATAGTGTAGAGCAGTACTTC. Its translation: CASSKGTSYSVEQYF.

This clonotype has ten or more counts. The V gene is TRBV14, the J gene TRBJ2-7; D gene uncertain. The V end lost 1 base, the J end lost 2 bases, and 6 bases lay between the germline ends. The CDR3 totals 13 residues. In germline, CDR1 is SGHDN, CDR2 FVKESK. The CDR3 DNA reads as TGTGCCAGCAGCCAAGCAACAGCCTACGAGCAGTACTTC. Its protein product is CASSQATAYEQYF. Supplemented by reference TRBV14 and TRBJ2-7, the full variable domain reads EAGVTQFPSHSVIEKGQTVTLRCDPISGHDNLYWYRRVMGKEIKFLLHFVKESKQDESGMPNNRFLAERTGGTYSTLKVQPAELEDSGVYFCASSQATAYEQYFGPGTRLTVT.

This clonotype was seen ten or more times. The CDR3 here is CASSPGLNTEAFF. DNA of the CDR3: TGTGCCAGCTCACCGGGTCTGAACACTGAAGCTTTCTTT. The V gene is TRBV18, the J gene TRBJ1-1; D unresolved. The V and J ends lost 3 bases and 0 bases respectively, with 5 bases between them. The CDR3 consists of 13 residues. Germline CDR1 is KGHSH and CDR2 is LQKENI.

At least ten counts were recorded for this clonotype. The DNA for the CDR3 is TGCAGTGCTATGTCGGCCGGCAGGCCTAACTATGGCTACACCTTC. This translates into CSAMSAGRPNYGYTF. The chain is built from TRBV20-1 and TRBJ1-2; no definite D call. V gave up 4 bases and J gave up 0 bases, with 15 bases separating them. This CDR3 region has 15 residues. Per germline, CDR1 DFQATT and CDR2 SNEGSKA (reference sequence).

This clonotype appeared many times. The chain combines TRBV27 with TRBJ1-1; weak D call: TRBD1 (5 bases). Trimming took 6 bases from V and 11 from J, leaving 16 bases between them. Germline-derived CDR1 and CDR2 are MNHEY and SMNVEV (reference sequence). CDR3 length equals 12 residues. The DNA of the CDR3 is TGTGCCAGCAGCCGGTCGGGGGGAGTTGCTTTCTTT. This codes for CASSRSGGVAFF.

This clonotype was counted ten times or more. This chain links TRBV27 with TRBJ2-3; D is undetermined. V was clipped by 6 bases and J by 1 base, with 14 bases between them. This CDR3 is 15 amino acids long. Looked up from germline, CDR1 is MNHEY and CDR2 is SMNVEV (reference sequence). CDR3 sequence reads: CASRGGKQGTDTQYF. The CDR3 DNA reads as TGTGCCAGCAGGGGCGGCAAGCAGGGCACAGATACGCAGTATTTT.

This clonotype was seen more than once but under ten times. The genes are TRBV5-1 and TRBJ1-1, with 7 bases lining up with TRBD1. Unmatched junction bases numbered 17, after V lost 10 bases and J lost 5 bases. CDR1 SGHRS and CDR2 YFSETQ come from the germline V gene. The CDR3 runs to 15 residues. CDR3 DNA sequence: TGCGCCTCCGAAGCAGGGGGGCGTTTTTCAACTGAAGCTTTCTTT. This translates into CASEAGGRFSTEAFF.

For this clonotype: This may be a read error, as it is one base from a much larger clone. The rearrangement uses TRBV18 and TRBJ2-7; TRBD1 might be the D (5 bases). CDR3 length: 15 residues. Germline loops: CDR1 KGHSH, CDR2 LQKENI. The CDR3, as DNA: TGTGCCAGCTCACCCTCATCGGACATTTTTTACGAGCAGCACTTC. Protein sequence: CASSPSSDIFYEQHF.

This clonotype was observed at least ten times. The V and J genes are TRBV12-3 or TRBV12-4 and TRBJ2-7; 9 nucleotides match TRBD1. The length of the CDR3 is 15 residues. V trimming: 6 bases; J trimming: 7 bases; junction bases outside the gene matches: 13. The CDR3, as DNA: TGTGCCAGCAGCCAAGGGGGACAGGGTTCGAAGGAGCAGTACTTC. This gives the protein CASSQGGQGSKEQYF.

This clonotype showed up many times. Written as DNA, the CDR3 is TGCGCCAGCAGAGCAGGGGGCGGTTTCCACGAGCAGTACTTC. Translated: CASRAGGGFHEQYF. V gene TRBV5-1 combines with J gene TRBJ2-7; 8 positions match TRBD1. Germline CDR1 and CDR2: SGHRS and YFSETQ. Unmatched junction bases numbered 9, after V lost 5 bases and J lost 5 bases. The CDR3 extends over 14 amino acids.

This clonotype was seen ten or more times. The genes are TRBV28 and TRBJ1-5, with D maybe TRBD1 (5 bases). This CDR3 region has 11 residues. CDR1 is MDHEN and CDR2 is SYDVKM in the germline V gene. V was cut by 8 bases and J by 9 bases, with 11 bases left in between. This CDR3 reads CASSGVWPQHF. In DNA, the CDR3 is TGTGCCAGCTCGGGGGTATGGCCCCAGCATTTT. The full variable domain, rest sourced from reference TRBV28 and TRBJ1-5, is DVKVTQSSRYLVKRTGEKVFLECVQDMDHENMFWYRQDPGLGLRLIYFSYDVKMKEKGDIPEGYSVSREKKERFSLILESASTNQTSMYLCASSGVWPQHFGDGTRLSIL.

This clonotype was counted ten times or more. The chain carries TRBV30 and TRBJ2-3; D perhaps matches TRBD2 (7 bases). Trimming pared 4 bases from V and 1 base from J, leaving 18 bases between. The CDR3 consists of 16 residues. Germline CDR1 GTSNPN, CDR2 SVGIG (reference sequence). CDR3 protein: CAWTRGGASGTDTQYF. CDR3 in DNA: TGTGCCTGGACTCGTGGGGGGGCTAGCGGCACAGATACGCAGTATTTT.

This clonotype appeared many times. This sequence joins TRBV7-8 and TRBJ1-1, with no clear D. Germline values: CDR1 SGHVS, CDR2 FQNEAQ. V gave up 3 bases and J gave up 1 base, with 6 bases separating them. CDR3 length: 13 amino acids. The CDR3 here is CASSFDWNTEAFF. Here the CDR3 DNA reads TGTGCCAGCAGCTTCGACTGGAACACTGAAGCTTTCTTT.

The chain couples TRBV7-9 to TRBJ2-7, with D uncertain. This CDR3 has 14 amino acids. The V gene lost 5 bases and the J gene lost 2 bases, with 13 bases spanning the gap. Germline CDR1 is SEHNR and CDR2 is FQNEAQ (reference sequence). CDR3 protein: CASSHGQTTYEQYF. The CDR3 DNA is TGTGCCAGCAGCCATGGTCAAACTACCTACGAGCAGTACTTC.

The chain joins TRBV9 to TRBJ2-7; 7 bases match TRBD2. CDR1 is SGDLS and CDR2 is YYNGEE in the germline V gene. After removal of 0 bases from V and 7 bases from J, the junction contained 10 bases not matched to a gene. The CDR3 extends over 15 amino acids. The CDR3 region is CASSVVGGSPGEQYF. CDR3 coding DNA: TGTGCCAGCAGCGTAGTTGGCGGGAGTCCTGGGGAGCAGTACTTC.

This clonotype was observed at least ten times. This CDR3 reads CASSLDSREYYNEQFF. CDR3 in DNA: TGCGCCAGCAGCTTGGACTCGCGGGAATACTACAATGAGCAGTTCTTC. This chain uses TRBV5-1 with TRBJ2-1, with a possible D match to TRBD2 (6 bases). Germline V lookup: CDR1 SGHRS, CDR2 YFSETQ. V lost 0 bases, J lost 3 bases, and 13 bases lay in between. CDR3 length: 16 residues.